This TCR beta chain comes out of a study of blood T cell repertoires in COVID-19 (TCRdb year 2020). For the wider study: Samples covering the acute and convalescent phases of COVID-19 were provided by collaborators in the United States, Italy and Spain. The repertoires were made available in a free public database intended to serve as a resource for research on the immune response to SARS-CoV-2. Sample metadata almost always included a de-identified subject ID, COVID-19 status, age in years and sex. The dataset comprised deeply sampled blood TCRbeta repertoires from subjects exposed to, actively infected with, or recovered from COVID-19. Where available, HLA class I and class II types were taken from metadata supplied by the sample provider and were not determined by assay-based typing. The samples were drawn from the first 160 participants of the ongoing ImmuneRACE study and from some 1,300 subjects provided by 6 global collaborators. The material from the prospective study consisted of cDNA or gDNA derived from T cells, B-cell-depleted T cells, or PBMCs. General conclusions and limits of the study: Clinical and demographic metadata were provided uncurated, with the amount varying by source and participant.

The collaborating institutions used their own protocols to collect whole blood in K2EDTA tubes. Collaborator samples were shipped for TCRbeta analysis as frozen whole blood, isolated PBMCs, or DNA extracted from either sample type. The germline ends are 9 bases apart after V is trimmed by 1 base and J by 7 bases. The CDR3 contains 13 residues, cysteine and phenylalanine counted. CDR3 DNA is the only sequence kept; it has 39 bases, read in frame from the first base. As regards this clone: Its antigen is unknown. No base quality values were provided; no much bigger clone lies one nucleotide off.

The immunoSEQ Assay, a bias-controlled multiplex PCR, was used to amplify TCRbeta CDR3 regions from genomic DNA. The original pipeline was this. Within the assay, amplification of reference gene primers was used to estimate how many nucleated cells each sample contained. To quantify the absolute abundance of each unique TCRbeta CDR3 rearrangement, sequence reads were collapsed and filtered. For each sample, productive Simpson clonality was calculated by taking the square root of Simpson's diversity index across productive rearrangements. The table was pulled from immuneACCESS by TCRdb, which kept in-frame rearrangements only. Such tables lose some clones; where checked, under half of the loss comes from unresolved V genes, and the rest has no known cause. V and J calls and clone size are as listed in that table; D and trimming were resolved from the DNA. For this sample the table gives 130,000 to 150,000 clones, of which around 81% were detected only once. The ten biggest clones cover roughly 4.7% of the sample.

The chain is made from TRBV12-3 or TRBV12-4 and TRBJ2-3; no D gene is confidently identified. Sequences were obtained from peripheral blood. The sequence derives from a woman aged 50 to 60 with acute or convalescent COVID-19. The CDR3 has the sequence CASSLVVENTQYF. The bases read TGTGCCAGCAGTTTAGTAGTGGAGAATACGCAGTATTTT.